The present entry profiles one T cell receptor beta chain with its context. Its antigen is undetermined. The data were obtained in a study of cytomegalovirus exposure and HLA in healthy donors. Clones were sequenced by immunoSEQ multiplex PCR, and TCRdb holds only the in-frame ones, with some missing. The sample contains 68,000 or so clones, about 90% of which appear only once. Study conclusions and caveats: One later analysis, an examination of the 120 validation repertoires, found that first-cohort TCR clusters tended to co-occur in them.

Germline values: CDR1 SGHDN, CDR2 FVKESK. The junction had 2 bases not matched to a gene; V was cut back by 0 bases and J by 2 bases. The CDR3 runs to 15 residues. The chain couples TRBV14 to TRBJ2-7; 9 bases map to TRBD1. The sequence was collected from a woman aged 18 to 35 in good health and CMV-seronegative. Sequenced sample: PBMCs. CDR3 residues: CASSQEGTGTYEQYF. The DNA for the CDR3 is TGTGCCAGCAGCCAAGAAGGGACAGGGACCTACGAGCAGTACTTC.